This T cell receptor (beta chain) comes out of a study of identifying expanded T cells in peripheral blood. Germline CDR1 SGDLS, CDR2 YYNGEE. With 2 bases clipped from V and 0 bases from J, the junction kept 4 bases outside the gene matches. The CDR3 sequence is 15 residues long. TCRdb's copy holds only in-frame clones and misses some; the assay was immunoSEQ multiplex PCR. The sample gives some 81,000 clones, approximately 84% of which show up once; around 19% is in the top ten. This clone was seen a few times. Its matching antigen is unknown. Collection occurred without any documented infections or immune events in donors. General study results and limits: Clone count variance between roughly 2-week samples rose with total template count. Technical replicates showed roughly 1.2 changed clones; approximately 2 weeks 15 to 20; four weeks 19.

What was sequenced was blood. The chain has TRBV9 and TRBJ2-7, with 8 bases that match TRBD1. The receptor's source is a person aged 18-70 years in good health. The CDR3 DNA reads TGTGCCAGCAGCGTTGACAGGGGTGGCTCCTACGAGCAGTACTTC. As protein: CASSVDRGGSYEQYF.